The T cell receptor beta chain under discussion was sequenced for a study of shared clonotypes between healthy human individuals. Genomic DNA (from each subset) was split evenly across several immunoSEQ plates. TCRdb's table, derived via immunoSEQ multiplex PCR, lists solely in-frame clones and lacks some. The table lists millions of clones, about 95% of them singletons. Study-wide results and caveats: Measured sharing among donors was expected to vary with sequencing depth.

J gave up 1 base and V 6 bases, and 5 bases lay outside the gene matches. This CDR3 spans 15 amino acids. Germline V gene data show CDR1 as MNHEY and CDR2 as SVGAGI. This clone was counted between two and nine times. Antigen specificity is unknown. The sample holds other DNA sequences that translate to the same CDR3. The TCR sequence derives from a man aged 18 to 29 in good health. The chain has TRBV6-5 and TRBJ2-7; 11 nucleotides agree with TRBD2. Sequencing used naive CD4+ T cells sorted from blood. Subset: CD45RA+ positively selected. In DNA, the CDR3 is TGTGCCAGCAGCCGCGGGACTAGCGGTTCCTACGAGCAGTACTTC. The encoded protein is CASSRGTSGSYEQYF.